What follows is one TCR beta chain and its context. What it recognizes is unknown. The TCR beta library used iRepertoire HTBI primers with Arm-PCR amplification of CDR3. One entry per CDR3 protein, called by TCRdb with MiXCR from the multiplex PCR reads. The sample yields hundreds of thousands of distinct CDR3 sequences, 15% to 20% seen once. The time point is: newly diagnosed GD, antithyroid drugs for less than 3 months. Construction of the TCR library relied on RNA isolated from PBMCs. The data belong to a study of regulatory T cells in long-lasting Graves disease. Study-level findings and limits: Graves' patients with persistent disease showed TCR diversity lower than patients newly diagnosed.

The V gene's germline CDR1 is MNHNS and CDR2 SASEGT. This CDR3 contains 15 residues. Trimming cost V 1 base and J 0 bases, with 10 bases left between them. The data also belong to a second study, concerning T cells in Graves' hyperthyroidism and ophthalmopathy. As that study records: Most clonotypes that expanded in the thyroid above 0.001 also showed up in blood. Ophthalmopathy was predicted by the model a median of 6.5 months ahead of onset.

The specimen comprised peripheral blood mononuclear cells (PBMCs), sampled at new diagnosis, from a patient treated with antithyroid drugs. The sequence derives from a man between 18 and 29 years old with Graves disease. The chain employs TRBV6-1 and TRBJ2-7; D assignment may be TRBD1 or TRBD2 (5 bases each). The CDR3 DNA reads TGTGCCAGCAGTGAAGGACGGGACCACTCCTACGAGCAGTACTTC. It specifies CASSEGRDHSYEQYF.